This entry describes one TCR beta chain. The data belong to a study of blood T cells in healthy people across ages. J was trimmed by 1 base and V by 5 bases; bases with no gene match: 7. Germline CDR1 and CDR2: LGHDT and YNNKEL (reference sequence). This CDR3 is built from 16 residues. About 10 milliliters of peripheral blood were drawn from each donor into EDTA-treated tubes. Then a second PCR, running roughly 6 to 12 cycles, was carried out with a sample-barcoded 5' primer and a J-beta primer mix. Per-sample output comprised a minimum of 2.5 million paired-end reads containing CDR3. TCRdb re-analysed the 5' RACE reads in MiXCR, keeping a single row per CDR3 protein. Of some 760,000 distinct CDR3 sequences listed, 25% are singletons. A further study also used this sample, focusing on T cells of mothers and their children. That report adds: Slightly higher, non-significant overlap characterized related mother-child pairs relative to unrelated pairs.

The clonotype was recovered from a boy younger than 18 in good health. This chain links TRBV3-1 with TRBJ2-5, with 10 bases matching TRBD2. Input material: blood. As DNA, the CDR3 is TGTGCCAGCAGCACACAGCGGGGGGGATTCCAAGAGACCCAGTACTTC. It codes for CASSTQRGGFQETQYF.